This TCR beta chain was captured in a study of cytomegalovirus exposure and HLA in healthy donors. 60 Vbeta and 13 Jbeta primers were used in PCR. Assay: immunoSEQ multiplex PCR; the TCRdb copy retains only in-frame clones and omits some. In the table there are about 86,000 clones, about 75% of which are singletons. On this clone: Its antigen is undetermined.

This CDR3 is 14 amino acids long. V lost 4 bases and J lost 4; bases outside the gene matches: 5. CDR1 and CDR2 from the germline V gene are SQVTM and ANQGSEA. Study-wide findings and caveats: A missense DCLRE1C variant was associated with V- and J-gene trimming of TCR beta chains in a later analysis, and an independent cohort replicated the association.

This clonotype originated in a female donor in good health and CMV-seronegative. The chain joins TRBV29-1 to TRBJ2-3; the match to TRBD2 covers 10 bases. The sequencing sample was made of PBMCs. CDR3 DNA sequence: TGCAGCGTTGCCCCTAGCGGGAGCTCAGATACGCAGTATTTT. As protein: CSVAPSGSSDTQYF.